This T cell receptor beta chain derives from a study of T-cell memory formation after mild COVID-19. Findings of the study overall: Largely, contracting CD4+ clones fell within CM and EM, and contracting CD8+ clones within EMRA.

CDR3 length equals 15 residues. CDR1 and CDR2 from the germline V gene are SNHLY and FYNNEI. Between the trimmed V and J ends, which lost 6 bases and 0 bases, there was a span of 15 bases. TCRdb reprocessed the 5' RACE reads via MiXCR and lists one record per CDR3 protein. The profile shows about 110,000 distinct CDR3 sequences, under 15% of them singletons. In this sample, this clonotype turned up a few times. Its specificity is unknown. Sequenced material: PBMCs or a T cell subset sorted from them (not recorded which). The chain recombines TRBV2 with TRBJ2-7, with D possibly being TRBD1 (5 bases). The TCR sequence derives from an adult woman who had mild COVID-19 (a few samples of this study predate the infection). Cell type and time point are not known. The CDR3 region is CASRTLGDSSYEQYF. The CDR3 DNA sequence: TGTGCCAGCAGGACCTTAGGAGACAGCTCCTACGAGCAGTACTTC.